The clone carrying this T cell receptor (beta chain) was observed once. This record comes from a study of T cell changes during pregnancy in multiple sclerosis. With 4 bases clipped from V and 13 bases from J, the junction kept 11 bases outside the gene matches. The CDR3 is made up of 15 amino acids. Germline V lookup: CDR1 MNHEY, CDR2 SVGAGI. Libraries were prepared by immunoSEQ multiplex PCR; TCRdb keeps only in-frame clonotypes and omits some of them. The data show fewer than 70,000 clones, about 92% seen once. V and J are TRBV6-5 and TRBJ1-6, with 9 positions matching TRBD1. This TCR came from a female donor in good health, enrolled as a control in a pregnancy study. The starting material was CD8+ T cells from peripheral blood mononuclear cells, obtained in the third trimester of pregnancy. CDR3 loop: CASSSVPGQGSPLHF. CDR3 DNA sequence: TGTGCCAGCAGTTCCGTCCCGGGACAGGGATCCCCCCTCCACTTT.